The source of this T cell receptor beta chain is a study of OX40 agonist ivuxolimab in advanced cancers. Deletions cut 6 bases from V and 0 bases from J, with 14 bases between. Germline assignment: CDR1 SQVTM and CDR2 ANQGSEA. CDR3 length: 14 amino acids. Drawing of blood for sampling happened at baseline, at cycle 4 day 1, and at cycle 7 day 1. Sequencing was performed with immunoSEQ multiplex PCR; in TCRdb, only in-frame clones are kept and a portion is missing. The sample has about 50,000 clones; about 88% are singletons. The sample was CD4+ or CD8+ T cells sorted from blood, taken in a trial of the OX40 agonist ivuxolimab. The J gene is TRBJ1-1, the V gene TRBV29-1; tentatively, D is TRBD1 (6 bases). The TCR sequence derives from an adult with an advanced solid tumor such as melanoma, head and neck, liver or kidney cancer. This chain's CDR3 is CSVSTGVMNTEAFF. In DNA, the CDR3 is TGCAGCGTATCGACAGGAGTCATGAACACTGAAGCTTTCTTT.